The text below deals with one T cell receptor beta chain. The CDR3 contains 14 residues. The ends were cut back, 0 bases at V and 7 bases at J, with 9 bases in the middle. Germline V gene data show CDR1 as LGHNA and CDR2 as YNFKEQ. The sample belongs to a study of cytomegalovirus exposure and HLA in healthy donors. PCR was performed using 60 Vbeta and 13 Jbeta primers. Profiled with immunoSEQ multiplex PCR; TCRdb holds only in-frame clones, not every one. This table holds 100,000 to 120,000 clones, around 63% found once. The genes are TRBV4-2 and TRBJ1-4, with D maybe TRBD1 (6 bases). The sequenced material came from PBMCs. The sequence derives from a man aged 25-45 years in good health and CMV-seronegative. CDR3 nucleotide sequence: TGTGCCAGCAGCCAAGATGGGGGGGCTGAAAAACTGTTTTTT. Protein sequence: CASSQDGGAEKLFF.